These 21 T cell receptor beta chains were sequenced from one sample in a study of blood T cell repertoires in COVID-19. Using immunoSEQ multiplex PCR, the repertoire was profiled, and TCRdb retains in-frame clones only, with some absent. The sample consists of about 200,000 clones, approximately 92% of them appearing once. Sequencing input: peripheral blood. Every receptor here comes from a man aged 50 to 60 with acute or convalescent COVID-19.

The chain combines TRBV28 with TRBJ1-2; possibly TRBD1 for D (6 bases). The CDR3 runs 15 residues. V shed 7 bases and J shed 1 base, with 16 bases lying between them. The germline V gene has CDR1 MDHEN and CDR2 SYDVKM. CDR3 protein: CASIPWGGHNYGYTF. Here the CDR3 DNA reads TGTGCCAGCATCCCCTGGGGGGGGCATAACTATGGCTACACCTTC.

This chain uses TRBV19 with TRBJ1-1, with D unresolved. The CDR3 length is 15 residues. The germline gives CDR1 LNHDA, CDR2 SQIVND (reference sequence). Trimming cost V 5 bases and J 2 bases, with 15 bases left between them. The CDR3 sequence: CASSRSREGNTEAFF. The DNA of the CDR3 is TGTGCCAGTAGTCGCTCCCGTGAGGGTAACACTGAAGCTTTCTTT.

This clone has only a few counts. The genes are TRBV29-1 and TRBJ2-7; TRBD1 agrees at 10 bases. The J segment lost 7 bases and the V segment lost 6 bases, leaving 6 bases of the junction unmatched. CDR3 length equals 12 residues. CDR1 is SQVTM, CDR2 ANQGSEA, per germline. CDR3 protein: CSVSGTGEEQYV. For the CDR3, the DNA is TGCAGCGTATCCGGGACAGGGGAGGAGCAGTACGTC.

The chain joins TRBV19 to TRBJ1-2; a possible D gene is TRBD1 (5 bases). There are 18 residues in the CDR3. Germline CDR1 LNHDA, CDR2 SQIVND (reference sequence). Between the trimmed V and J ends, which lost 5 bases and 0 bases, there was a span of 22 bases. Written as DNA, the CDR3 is TGTGCCAGTAGTTCCCGGCACCGCGGGGGAGACTCTAACTATGGCTACACCTTC. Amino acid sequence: CASSSRHRGGDSNYGYTF.

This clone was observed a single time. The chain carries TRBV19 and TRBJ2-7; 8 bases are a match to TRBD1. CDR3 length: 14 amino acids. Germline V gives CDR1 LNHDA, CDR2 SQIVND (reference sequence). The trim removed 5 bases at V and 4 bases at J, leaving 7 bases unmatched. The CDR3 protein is CASSSRTGLYEQYF. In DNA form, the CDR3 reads TGTGCCAGTAGTTCCAGGACAGGGCTTTACGAGCAGTACTTC. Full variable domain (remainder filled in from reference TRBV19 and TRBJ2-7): DGGITQSPKYLFRKEGQNVTLSCEQNLNHDAMYWYRQDPGQGLRLIYYSQIVNDFQKGDIAEGYSVSREKKESFPLTVTSAQKNPTAFYLCASSSRTGLYEQYFGPGTRLTVT.

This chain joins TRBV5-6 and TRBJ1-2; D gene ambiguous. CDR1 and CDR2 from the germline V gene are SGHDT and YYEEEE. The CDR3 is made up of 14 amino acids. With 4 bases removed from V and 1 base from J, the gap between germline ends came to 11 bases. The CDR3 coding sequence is TGTGCCAGCAGCAAGAGGGCAGGTAACTATGGCTACACCTTC. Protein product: CASSKRAGNYGYTF.

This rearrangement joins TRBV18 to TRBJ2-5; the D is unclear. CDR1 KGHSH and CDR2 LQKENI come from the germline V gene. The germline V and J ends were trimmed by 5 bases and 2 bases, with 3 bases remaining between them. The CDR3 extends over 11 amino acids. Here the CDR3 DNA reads TGTGCCAGCTCATCACAAGAGACCCAGTACTTC. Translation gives CASSSQETQYF. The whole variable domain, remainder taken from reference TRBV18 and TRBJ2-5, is NAGVMQNPRHLVRRRGQEARLRCSPMKGHSHVYWYRQLPEEGLKFMVYLQKENIIDESGMPKERFSAEFPKEGPSILRIQQVVRGDSAAYFCASSSQETQYFGPGTRLLVL.

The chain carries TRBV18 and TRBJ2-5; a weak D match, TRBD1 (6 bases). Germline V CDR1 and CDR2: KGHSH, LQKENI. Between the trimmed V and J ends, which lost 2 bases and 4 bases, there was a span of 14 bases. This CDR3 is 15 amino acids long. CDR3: CASSPNQGPGETQYF. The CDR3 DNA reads TGTGCCAGCTCACCAAACCAGGGGCCGGGAGAGACCCAGTACTTC.

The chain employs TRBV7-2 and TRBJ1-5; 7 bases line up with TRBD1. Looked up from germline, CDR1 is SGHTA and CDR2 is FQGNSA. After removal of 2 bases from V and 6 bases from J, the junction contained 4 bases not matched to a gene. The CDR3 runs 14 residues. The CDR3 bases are TGTGCCAGCAGCTTAAAGACAGGGAGTCAGCCCCAGCATTTT. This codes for CASSLKTGSQPQHF.

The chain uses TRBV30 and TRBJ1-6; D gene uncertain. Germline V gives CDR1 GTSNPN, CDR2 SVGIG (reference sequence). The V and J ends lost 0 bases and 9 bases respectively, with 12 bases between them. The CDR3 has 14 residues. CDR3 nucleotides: TGTGCCTGGAGTGTCTCTATTAACAGTTCACCCCTCCACTTT. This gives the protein CAWSVSINSSPLHF.

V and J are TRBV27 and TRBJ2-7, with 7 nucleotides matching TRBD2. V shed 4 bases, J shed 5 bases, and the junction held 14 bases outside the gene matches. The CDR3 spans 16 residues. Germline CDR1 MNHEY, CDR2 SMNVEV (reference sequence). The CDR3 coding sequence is TGTGCCAGCAGTTCCCTCTTGGGGGGGAGTATGAACGAGCAGTACTTC. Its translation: CASSSLLGGSMNEQYF.

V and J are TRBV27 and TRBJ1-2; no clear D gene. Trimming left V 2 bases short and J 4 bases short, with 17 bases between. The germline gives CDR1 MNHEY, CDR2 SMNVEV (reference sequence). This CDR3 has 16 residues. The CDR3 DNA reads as TGTGCCAGCAGTTTAGACGGTAGGAGGTCCTCCTATGGCTACACCTTC. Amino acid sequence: CASSLDGRRSSYGYTF.

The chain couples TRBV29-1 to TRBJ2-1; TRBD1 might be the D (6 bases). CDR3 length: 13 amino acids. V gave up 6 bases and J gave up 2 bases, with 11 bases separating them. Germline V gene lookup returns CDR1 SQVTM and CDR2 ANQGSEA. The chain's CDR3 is CSVYRVTYNEQFF. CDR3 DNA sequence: TGCAGCGTGTACAGGGTGACCTACAATGAGCAGTTCTTC.

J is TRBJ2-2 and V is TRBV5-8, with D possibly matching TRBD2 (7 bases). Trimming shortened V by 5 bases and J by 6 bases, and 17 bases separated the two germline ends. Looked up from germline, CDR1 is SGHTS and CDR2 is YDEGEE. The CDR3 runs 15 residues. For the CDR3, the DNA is TGTGCCAGCAGTTACAGGGTAGCGGGTCCCGGGGAGCTGTTTTTT. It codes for CASSYRVAGPGELFF.

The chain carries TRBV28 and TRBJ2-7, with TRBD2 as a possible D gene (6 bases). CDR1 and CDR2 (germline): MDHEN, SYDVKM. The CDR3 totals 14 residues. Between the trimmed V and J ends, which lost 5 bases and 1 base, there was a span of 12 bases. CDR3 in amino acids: CASSRDFRSYEQYF. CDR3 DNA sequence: TGTGCCAGCAGTCGGGACTTTAGATCCTACGAGCAGTACTTC.

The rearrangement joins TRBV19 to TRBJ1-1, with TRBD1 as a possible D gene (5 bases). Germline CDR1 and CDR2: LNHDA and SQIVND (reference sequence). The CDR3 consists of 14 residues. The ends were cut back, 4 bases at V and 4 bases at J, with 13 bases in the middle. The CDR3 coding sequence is TGTGCCAGTAGTAACAACAGGTTGAGCACTGAAGCTTTCTTT. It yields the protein CASSNNRLSTEAFF. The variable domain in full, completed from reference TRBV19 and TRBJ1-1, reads DGGITQSPKYLFRKEGQNVTLSCEQNLNHDAMYWYRQDPGQGLRLIYYSQIVNDFQKGDIAEGYSVSREKKESFPLTVTSAQKNPTAFYLCASSNNRLSTEAFFGQGTRLTVV.

The CDR3 coding sequence is TGTGCCACCGCTACTAGCGGGGGGGCGCGGCAGACCGGGGAGCTGTTTTTT. Translating gives CATATSGGARQTGELFF. The V and J genes are TRBV24-1 and TRBJ2-2; 13 bases align to TRBD2. The germline CDR1 and CDR2 sequences are KGHDR and SFDVKD. The CDR3 runs to 17 residues. Germline trimming cut 9 bases from V and 5 bases from J; bases unmatched to any gene: 11.

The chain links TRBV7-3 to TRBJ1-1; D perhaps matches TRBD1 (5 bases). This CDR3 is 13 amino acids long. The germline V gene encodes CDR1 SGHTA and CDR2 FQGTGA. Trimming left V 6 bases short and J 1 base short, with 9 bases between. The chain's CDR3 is CASRDDRNTEAFF. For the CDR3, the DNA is TGTGCCAGCAGGGACGACAGGAACACTGAAGCTTTCTTT.

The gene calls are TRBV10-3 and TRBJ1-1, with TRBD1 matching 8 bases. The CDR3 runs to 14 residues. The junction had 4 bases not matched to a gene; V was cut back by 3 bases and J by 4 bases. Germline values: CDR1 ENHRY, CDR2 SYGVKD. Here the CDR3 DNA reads TGTGCCATCAGTGAAAACAGGGGGGGCACTGAAGCTTTCTTT. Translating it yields CAISENRGGTEAFF.

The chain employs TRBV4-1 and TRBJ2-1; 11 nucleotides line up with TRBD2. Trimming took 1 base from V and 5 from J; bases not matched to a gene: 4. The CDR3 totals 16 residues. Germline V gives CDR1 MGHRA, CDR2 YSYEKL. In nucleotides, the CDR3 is TGCGCCAGCAGCCAAGGAGGGACTAGCGGAGACAATGAGCAGTTCTTC. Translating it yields CASSQGGTSGDNEQFF.

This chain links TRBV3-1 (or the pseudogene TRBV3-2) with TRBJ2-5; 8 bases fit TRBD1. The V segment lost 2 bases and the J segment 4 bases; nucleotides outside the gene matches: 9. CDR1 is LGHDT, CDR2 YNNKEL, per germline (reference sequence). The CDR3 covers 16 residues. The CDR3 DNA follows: TGTGCCAGCAGCCAACTAACAGGGGGTAGTAGAGAGACCCAGTACTTC. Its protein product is CASSQLTGGSRETQYF.